Detailed here is one T cell receptor (beta chain). Trimming took 0 bases from V and 5 from J, leaving 18 bases between them. Germline V gene lookup returns CDR1 DFQATT and CDR2 SNEGSKA (reference sequence). The CDR3 is 16 amino acids. TCRdb called the RT-PCR reads again in MiXCR, with one record for every CDR3 protein. The table includes about 160,000 distinct CDR3 sequences, roughly 31% detected once. The entry originates in a study of patients and donors after allogeneic stem cell transplantation. The sequence was obtained from a human donor who was either an allogeneic HSCT recipient or a stem cell or donor lymphocyte infusion donor (not recorded which). It is not recorded whose cells these are; they may come from a transplant donor. This sequence joins TRBV20-1 and TRBJ2-3; TRBD2 is a possible D gene (5 bases). The sample taken for sequencing was blood, either unsorted or a sorted T cell fraction (not recorded which). DNA of the CDR3: TGCAGTGCTAGAGATCTGTACCTCCCTGCGGGAGATACGCAGTATTTT. Its translation is CSARDLYLPAGDTQYF.